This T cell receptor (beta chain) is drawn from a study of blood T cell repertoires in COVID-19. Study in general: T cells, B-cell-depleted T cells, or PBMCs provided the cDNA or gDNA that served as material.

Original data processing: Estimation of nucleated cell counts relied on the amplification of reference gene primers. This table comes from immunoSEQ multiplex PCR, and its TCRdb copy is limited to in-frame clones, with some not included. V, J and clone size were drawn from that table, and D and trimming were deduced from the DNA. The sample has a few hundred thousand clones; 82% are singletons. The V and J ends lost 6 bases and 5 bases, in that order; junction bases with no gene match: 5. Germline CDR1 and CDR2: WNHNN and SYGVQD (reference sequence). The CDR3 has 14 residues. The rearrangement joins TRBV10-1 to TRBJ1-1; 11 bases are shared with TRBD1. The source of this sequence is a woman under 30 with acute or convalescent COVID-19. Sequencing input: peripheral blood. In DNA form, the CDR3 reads TGCGCCAGCAGCTCCGGGACAGGGGGGACTGAAGCTTTCTTT. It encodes CASSSGTGGTEAFF.